The rows below give T cell receptor beta chains drawn from one sample of a study of OX40 agonist ivuxolimab in advanced cancers. Assay used: immunoSEQ multiplex PCR; TCRdb lists only in-frame clones, some missing. The sample lists roughly 75,000 clones, about 88% seen once, with 1.1% in the top ten. Here the sequenced sample was CD4+ or CD8+ T cells sorted from blood, taken in a trial of the OX40 agonist ivuxolimab. The receptor source for this set is an adult with an advanced solid tumor such as melanoma, head and neck, liver or kidney cancer. Each CDR3 is given with its conserved first and last residue. Each record gives: V gene, CDR3 length, J gene, CDR3 protein.

V: TRBV7-9; length: 14; J: TRBJ1-4; CDR3: CASSVGATNEKLFF
V: TRBV7-2; length: 14; J: TRBJ2-7; CDR3: CASSYGDRDYEQYF
V: TRBV30; length: 19; J: TRBJ2-1; CDR3: CAWSVRRASGRGAYNEQFF
V: TRBV7-3; length: 15; J: TRBJ2-2; CDR3: CASSPAGTRGGELFF
V: TRBV7-9; length: 13; J: TRBJ1-1; CDR3: CASSLRGATEAFF
V: TRBV9; length: 16; J: TRBJ2-7; CDR3: CASSGTWREGSYEQYF
V: TRBV5-4; length: 15; J: TRBJ2-7; CDR3: CASSLSSGSVYEQYF
V: TRBV23-1; length: 13; J: TRBJ1-5; CDR3: CASSHPRQEPQHF
V: TRBV30; length: 15; J: TRBJ1-4; CDR3: CAWSAQRQGGEKLFF
V: TRBV7-3; length: 16; J: TRBJ2-3; CDR3: CASSLTGGLGTDTQYF
V: TRBV9; length: 13; J: TRBJ2-7; CDR3: CASSGTGTGGAQF
V: TRBV28; length: 13; J: TRBJ1-2; CDR3: CASMTGLNYGYTF
V: TRBV29-1; length: 13; J: TRBJ2-1; CDR3: CSVGRSSYNEQFF
V: TRBV7-2; length: 12; J: TRBJ2-1; CDR3: CASSSQRNEQFF
V: TRBV5-1; length: 13; J: TRBJ1-1; CDR3: CASSLDSGVSAFF
V: TRBV6-1; length: 13; J: TRBJ2-5; CDR3: CASSRAGQETQYF
V: TRBV30; length: 15; J: TRBJ2-1; CDR3: CAWSVQAGGPDEQFF
V: TRBV11-3; length: 14; J: TRBJ2-3; CDR3: CASSLAPSTDTQYF
V: TRBV6-5; length: 12; J: TRBJ2-3; CDR3: CATKGGTDTQYF
V: TRBV10-3; length: 16; J: TRBJ2-1; CDR3: CAISESKAGGPNEQFF
V: TRBV7-3; length: 14; J: TRBJ2-7; CDR3: CASRSEGTSYEQYF
V: TRBV5-4; length: 15; J: TRBJ2-5; CDR3: CASSFETLSTETQYF
V: TRBV5-5; length: 14; J: TRBJ2-4; CDR3: CASSLGVAKNIQYF
V: TRBV6-5; length: 16; J: TRBJ1-4; CDR3: CASSYSPAATNEKLFF
V: TRBV18; length: 15; J: TRBJ2-1; CDR3: CASSPRTPSYNEQFF
V: TRBV28; length: 12; J: TRBJ2-7; CDR3: CASSLPSYEQYF
V: TRBV5-4; length: 12; J: TRBJ2-7; CDR3: CASSLELDEQYF
V: TRBV19; length: 16; J: TRBJ2-7; CDR3: CASSKITGGGSYEQYF
V: TRBV19; length: 14; J: TRBJ2-5; CDR3: CASSMAGQSKTQYF
V: TRBV5-5; length: 14; J: TRBJ2-7; CDR3: CASSVTSGRYEQYF
V: TRBV4-3; length: 15; J: TRBJ1-4; CDR3: CASSRTDRGVLELFF
V: TRBV28; length: 12; J: TRBJ1-2; CDR3: CASSKQVVGYTF
V: TRBV6-6; length: 12; J: TRBJ1-2; CDR3: CASSRDSYGYTF
V: TRBV30; length: 13; J: TRBJ2-7; CDR3: CAWDSPFTYEQYF
V: TRBV2; length: 13; J: TRBJ1-1; CDR3: CASSSDMNTEAFF
V: TRBV11-3; length: 13; J: TRBJ2-3; CDR3: CASRSTGTDTQYF
V: TRBV14; length: 14; J: TRBJ1-4; CDR3: CASSQGRIGEKLFF
V: TRBV14; length: 14; J: TRBJ2-2; CDR3: CASSAAWGSGELFF
V: TRBV11-3; length: 14; J: TRBJ2-7; CDR3: CASSLGQAGGEQYF
V: TRBV4-3; length: 15; J: TRBJ2-3; CDR3: CASSQARFGTDTQYF
V: TRBV30; length: 13; J: TRBJ1-5; CDR3: CAWCQGGNQPQHF
V: TRBV5-4; length: 14; J: TRBJ1-1; CDR3: CASSPTSMNTEAFF